This T cell receptor (beta chain) was captured in a study of identical twins. In TCRdb, the 5' RACE reads were re-called with MiXCR into one record per CDR3 protein. The sample has 350,000 to 500,000 distinct CDR3 sequences; around 18% are singletons. This clonotype has just a few counts. Its specificity is not known. Study-wide results and limits: Fewer insertions were carried by abundant cord blood beta clonotypes, but none was seen in memory repertoires.

Sequencing was performed on naive T cells sorted from blood. The TCR comes from a man over 45 in good health.

The CDR3 here is CASSQVIAGGHNEQFF. For the CDR3, the DNA is TGCGCCAGCAGCCAAGTTATAGCGGGGGGGCATAATGAGCAGTTCTTC. The chain recombines TRBV4-3 with TRBJ2-1; TRBD2 matches 11 bases. Germline V gives CDR1 LGHNA, CDR2 YSLEER. CDR3 length: 16 residues. Trimming cost V 1 base and J 7 bases; bases outside gene matches: 6.